Shown below are 17 T cell receptor beta chains from a single sample sequenced in a study of Graves' ophthalmopathy and Graves' hyperthyroidism. RNA transcripts served as template for amplifying TCR beta CDR3 sequences. HTBI primers served in a first-round RT-PCR, which a second-round multiplex PCR followed. TCRdb recomputed calls from the multiplex PCR reads with MiXCR, one row per CDR3 protein. The table records around 400,000 distinct CDR3 sequences, roughly 18% of them present only once. The sequenced sample consisted of peripheral blood. The receptors shown here come from a woman under 30 with Graves' ophthalmopathy.

This clonotype turned up a few times. The gene calls are TRBV9 and TRBJ1-1; tentatively, D is TRBD1 (6 bases). Trimming removed 0 bases at V and 4 bases at J, with 13 bases between. CDR3 length: 15 amino acids. Germline CDR1 is SGDLS and CDR2 is YYNGEE. The CDR3 DNA reads TGTGCCAGCAGCGTAGAGGGGGGCGCGCCCACTGAAGCTTTCTTT. Its protein is CASSVEGGAPTEAFF. Full variable domain (remainder filled in from reference TRBV9 and TRBJ1-1): DSGVTQTPKHLITATGQRVTLRCSPRSGDLSVYWYQQSLDQGLQFLIQYYNGEERAKGNILERFSAQQFPDLHSELNLSSLELGDSALYFCASSVEGGAPTEAFFGQGTRLTVV.

This clonotype was counted at least ten times. The chain couples TRBV12-3 or TRBV12-4 to TRBJ2-6, with 7 bases aligning to TRBD1. CDR3 length equals 15 residues. Trimming removed 3 bases from V and 4 bases from J; junction bases left unmatched: 3. For the CDR3, the DNA is TGTGCCAGCAGTTTGACAGGGTCCGGGGCCAACGTCCTGACTTTC. Protein product: CASSLTGSGANVLTF.

This clonotype occurred a few times. V is TRBV6-2 or TRBV6-3 and J is TRBJ1-5; perhaps TRBD1 as D (5 bases). CDR1 is MNHEY and CDR2 is SVGEGT in the germline V gene. The CDR3 consists of 13 residues. The V and J ends lost 7 bases and 5 bases respectively, with 12 bases between them. DNA of the CDR3: TGTGCCAGCACAAACCAGGGTTATCAGCCCCAGCATTTT. Its translation: CASTNQGYQPQHF.

This clonotype was recorded at least ten times. The chain recombines TRBV20-1 with TRBJ2-7; 9 bases are shared with TRBD1. J was trimmed by 2 bases and V by 7 bases; bases with no gene match: 6. The CDR3 runs 13 residues. Germline V gene lookup returns CDR1 DFQATT and CDR2 SNEGSKA (reference sequence). This chain's CDR3 is CSVPRQGAYEQYF. The CDR3 DNA reads TGCAGTGTTCCACGACAGGGGGCCTACGAGCAGTACTTC.

This clonotype showed up many times. V is TRBV7-2 and J is TRBJ2-5, with D perhaps TRBD1 (5 bases). Per the germline V gene, CDR1 is SGHTA and CDR2 is FQGNSA. V lost 0 bases, J lost 5 bases, and 10 bases lay in between. The CDR3 is made up of 14 amino acids. The CDR3 bases are TGTGCCAGCAGCTTAGCGCAGGGTGGGGAGACCCAGTACTTC. This translates into CASSLAQGGETQYF.

This chain uses TRBV20-1 with TRBJ2-5; D unresolved. Germline values: CDR1 DFQATT, CDR2 SNEGSKA (reference sequence). The CDR3 length is 14 residues. The germline V and J ends were trimmed by 0 bases and 12 bases, with 20 bases remaining between them. In DNA form, the CDR3 reads TGCAGTGCTAGAGAGCCCCTTGATCATGGCCCCAAGTACTTC. This translates into CSAREPLDHGPKYF.

The V and J genes are TRBV6-2 or TRBV6-3 and TRBJ2-1, with 8 bases matching TRBD2. J gave up 9 bases and V 7 bases, and 8 bases lay outside the gene matches. This CDR3 has 13 residues. CDR1 is MNHEY and CDR2 is SVGEGT in the germline V gene. The CDR3 DNA is TGTGCCAGCACAGCGGGAGCTACAAGTGAGCAGTTCTTC. Residues: CASTAGATSEQFF.

This clonotype appeared many times. This sequence joins TRBV29-1 and TRBJ2-7; maybe TRBD1 (6 bases). This CDR3 spans 11 amino acids. V was pared by 6 bases and J by 4 bases, with 10 bases between. CDR1 SQVTM and CDR2 ANQGSEA come from the germline V gene. The CDR3 sequence: CSVPQGYEQYF. In nucleotides, the CDR3 is TGCAGCGTGCCACAGGGTTACGAGCAGTACTTC.

This clonotype was picked up many times. The rearrangement uses TRBV30 and TRBJ2-2; D is unresolved. V was trimmed by 2 bases and J by 6 bases, leaving 4 bases between them. Germline values: CDR1 GTSNPN, CDR2 SVGIG (reference sequence). This CDR3 contains 11 residues. CDR3: CAWSNAGELFF. The CDR3 DNA sequence: TGTGCCTGGAGTAATGCCGGGGAGCTGTTTTTT.

This clonotype was counted ten times or more. The J gene is TRBJ2-7, the V gene TRBV24-1; 14 nucleotides match TRBD2. Germline lookup yields CDR1 KGHDR and CDR2 SFDVKD. Germline trimming cut 2 bases from V and 6 bases from J; bases unmatched to any gene: 14. This CDR3 comprises 19 residues. The CDR3 region has the DNA TGTGCCACCAGTGATTCCTTTGGGACTAGCGGGAGTGGGGTCTCCGAGCAGTACTTC. Translated, it gives CATSDSFGTSGSGVSEQYF.

Ten or more counts support this clonotype. V is TRBV6-5 and J is TRBJ1-2; no firm D call. In germline, CDR1 is MNHEY, CDR2 SVGAGI. V lost 8 bases to trimming and J lost 8 bases, with 12 bases between them. CDR3 length: 11 amino acids. The CDR3 DNA is TGTGCCAGCCTCAGAAGCAGCGGCTACACCTTC. It encodes CASLRSSGYTF.

This clonotype occurred many times. The chain is built from TRBV6-2 or TRBV6-3 and TRBJ2-5; the match to TRBD2 covers 9 bases. Germline CDR1 reads MNHEY; CDR2 reads SVGEGT. CDR3 length equals 15 residues. Unmatched junction bases numbered 10, after V lost 6 bases and J lost 5 bases. In nucleotides, the CDR3 is TGTGCCAGCAGCAGTAGCGGGAGTTGGGGGGAGACCCAGTACTTC. This translates into CASSSSGSWGETQYF.

V is TRBV28 and J is TRBJ2-7; 7 nucleotides match TRBD1. The CDR3 consists of 14 residues. V trimming: 4 bases; J trimming: 3 bases; junction bases outside the gene matches: 6. Looked up from germline, CDR1 is MDHEN and CDR2 is SYDVKM. CDR3 sequence (DNA): TGTGCCAGCAGTTCCTCCGACAGGGACTACGAGCAGTACTTC. Its protein product is CASSSSDRDYEQYF.

The chain has TRBV9 and TRBJ2-5; D unclear. Per the germline V gene, CDR1 is SGDLS and CDR2 is YYNGEE. The CDR3 sequence is 14 residues long. Trimming removed 4 bases from V and 5 bases from J, with 15 bases in between. The CDR3 protein is CASSKGRASETQYF. CDR3 sequence (DNA): TGTGCCAGCAGCAAAGGACGGGCGTCGGAGACCCAGTACTTC.

This clonotype was seen many times. The CDR3 is CASSSGPDPNSPLHF. CDR3 sequence (DNA): TGTGCCAGCAGCTCCGGGCCTGACCCTAATTCACCCCTCCACTTT. The chain combines TRBV9 with TRBJ1-6; no definite D call. Trimming removed 4 bases at V and 6 bases at J, with 14 bases between. This CDR3 is built from 15 residues. Germline V gene lookup returns CDR1 SGDLS and CDR2 YYNGEE.

This clonotype was detected many times. This chain links TRBV2 with TRBJ1-1, with D unresolved. The CDR3 contains 10 residues. V gave up 11 bases and J gave up 4 bases, with 8 bases separating them. Germline loops: CDR1 SNHLY, CDR2 FYNNEI. CDR3 in amino acids: CAVELTEAFF. In DNA, the CDR3 is TGTGCCGTTGAGCTCACTGAAGCTTTCTTT.

Many counts were recorded for this clonotype. The rearrangement links TRBV5-1 to TRBJ2-5; D perhaps matches TRBD1 (5 bases). CDR1 and CDR2 (germline): SGHRS, YFSETQ. This CDR3 spans 14 amino acids. V lost 6 bases to trimming and J lost 7 bases, with 19 bases between them. CDR3 DNA sequence: TGCGCCAGCACCCTTGACCCAGGGTTGGGGACCCAGTACTTC. It specifies CASTLDPGLGTQYF.